This entry lists 27 T cell receptor beta chains sequenced from one sample in a study of T cell responses to AZD1222 COVID-19 vaccine. Sequenced by immunoSEQ multiplex PCR; TCRdb stores in-frame clones only, minus some. The table includes about 130,000 clones, about nine tenths detected once. Source: peripheral blood, taken on day 0 of AZD1222 vaccination. The receptors were sampled from an adult in good health.

The chain couples TRBV3-1 (or the pseudogene TRBV3-2) to TRBJ1-1; a weak D match, TRBD1 (5 bases). This CDR3 is 14 amino acids long. V lost 3 bases, J lost 1 base, and 9 bases lay in between. Germline values: CDR1 LGHDT, CDR2 YNNKEL (reference sequence). This CDR3 is CASSHLGGNTEAFF. The CDR3 DNA is TGTGCCAGCAGCCACCTGGGGGGGAACACTGAAGCTTTCTTT.

V usage is TRBV10-3 and J usage is TRBJ1-1; D gene uncertain. In germline, CDR1 is ENHRY, CDR2 SYGVKD. The V end lost 7 bases, the J end lost 1 base, and 10 bases lay between the germline ends. This CDR3 is built from 13 residues. This CDR3 reads CAIKGVKNTEAFF. DNA for the CDR3: TGTGCCATCAAGGGTGTAAAGAACACTGAAGCTTTCTTT.

This chain links TRBV2 with TRBJ2-3, with TRBD2 identical over 10 bases. The V and J ends lost 2 bases and 11 bases, in that order; junction bases with no gene match: 10. Germline CDR1 reads SNHLY; CDR2 reads FYNNEI. The CDR3 is made up of 15 amino acids. In nucleotides, the CDR3 is TGTGCCAGCAGTGAAATGTCTAGCGGGGGACGGGGGCAGTATTTT. Protein: CASSEMSSGGRGQYF.

J is TRBJ2-3 and V is TRBV6-5, with TRBD2 identical over 12 bases. In germline, CDR1 is MNHEY, CDR2 SVGAGI. The CDR3 length is 15 residues. J gave up 5 bases and V 6 bases, and 6 bases lay outside the gene matches. The DNA for the CDR3 is TGTGCCAGCAGCGCAGCTAGCGGGGGGGGAGATACGCAGTATTTT. The encoded protein is CASSAASGGGDTQYF.

V and J are TRBV6-2 or TRBV6-3 and TRBJ2-7; TRBD1 matches at 9 bases. The germline gives CDR1 MNHEY, CDR2 SVGEGT. Trimming took 5 bases from V and 0 from J; bases not matched to a gene: 14. There are 18 residues in the CDR3. This CDR3 is CASSRTLLPGQGSYEQYF. In DNA, the CDR3 is TGTGCCAGCAGTCGGACCCTACTACCGGGACAGGGCTCCTACGAGCAGTACTTC.

The rearrangement joins TRBV7-9 to TRBJ2-3; D call uncertain. The CDR3 runs to 13 residues. Germline loops: CDR1 SEHNR, CDR2 FQNEAQ (reference sequence). V was cut by 4 bases and J by 0 bases, with 5 bases left in between. CDR3 sequence (DNA): TGTGCCAGCAGCTCTATTAGCACAGATACGCAGTATTTT. Its translation: CASSSISTDTQYF. Supplemented by reference TRBV7-9 and TRBJ2-3, the full variable domain reads DTGVSQNPRHKITKRGQNVTFRCDPISEHNRLYWYRQTLGQGPEFLTYFQNEAQLEKSRLLSDRFSAERPKGSFSTLEIQRTEQGDSAMYLCASSSISTDTQYFGPGTRLTVL.

J is TRBJ2-7 and V is TRBV7-3; D is perhaps TRBD1 (6 bases). This CDR3 has 14 residues. V was pared by 2 bases and J by 0 bases, with 8 bases between. Germline values: CDR1 SGHTA, CDR2 FQGTGA. CDR3 in amino acids: CASSLQGSSYEQYF. The CDR3 bases are TGTGCCAGCAGCTTACAGGGGAGCTCCTACGAGCAGTACTTC.

This chain links TRBV6-6 with TRBJ1-5; D is possibly TRBD1 (6 bases). V was cut by 5 bases and J by 7 bases, with 18 bases left in between. Germline CDR1 is MNHNY and CDR2 is SVGAGI (reference sequence). The CDR3 is 15 residues long. DNA for the CDR3: TGTGCCAGCAGTGCGATGGGGGGGGCCGAACAGCCCCAGCATTTT. It specifies CASSAMGGAEQPQHF.

The chain is built from TRBV7-3 and TRBJ1-2, with TRBD1 matching 7 bases. In germline, CDR1 is SGHTA, CDR2 FQGTGA. This CDR3 has 15 amino acids. V lost 4 bases to trimming and J lost 4 bases; unmatched junction nucleotides: 9. The DNA of the CDR3 is TGTGCCAGCAGCTCCCAACCCGGGACAGCCTATGGCTACACCTTC. Translation gives CASSSQPGTAYGYTF.

The chain has TRBV4-1 and TRBJ1-1; unclear D gene. CDR3 length: 12 amino acids. Germline V gene sequence: CDR1 MGHRA, CDR2 YSYEKL. V was clipped by 8 bases and J by 7 bases, with 14 bases between them. This CDR3 is CASWSPSREAFF. CDR3 sequence (DNA): TGCGCCAGCTGGAGTCCCAGTCGTGAAGCTTTCTTT.

The chain recombines TRBV4-3 with TRBJ2-3; no firm D call. V was trimmed by 0 bases and J by 3 bases, leaving 4 bases between them. Germline V lookup: CDR1 LGHNA, CDR2 YSLEER. The CDR3 is 13 residues long. This CDR3 is CASSQDLTDTQYF. CDR3 coding DNA: TGCGCCAGCAGCCAAGATTTGACAGATACGCAGTATTTT.

The CDR3 DNA reads as TGTGCCAGCAGCTTGGGGTACAGGGCGCACACCTTC. This sequence encodes CASSLGYRAHTF. The chain carries TRBV5-6 and TRBJ1-2; D possibly corresponds to TRBD1 (6 bases). Trimming removed 0 bases at V and 12 bases at J, with 12 bases between. Germline CDR1 reads SGHDT; CDR2 reads YYEEEE. CDR3 length equals 12 residues.

As for this clone: The same CDR3 can be traced to other DNA sequences in this sample. The V and J genes are TRBV6-2 or TRBV6-3 and TRBJ1-5, with D possibly TRBD1 on 5 matching bases. The V gene lost 2 bases and the J gene lost 6 bases, with 8 bases spanning the gap. CDR3 length: 13 amino acids. CDR1 MNHEY and CDR2 SVGEGT come from the germline V gene. CDR3 loop: CASSYGGPQPQHF. CDR3 bases: TGTGCCAGCAGTTACGGGGGACCTCAGCCCCAGCATTTT.

The chain is built from TRBV27 and TRBJ1-3, with a weak D call TRBD1 (5 bases). Germline V gene lookup returns CDR1 MNHEY and CDR2 SMNVEV (reference sequence). The CDR3 consists of 13 residues. V gave up 6 bases and J gave up 4 bases, with 10 bases separating them. DNA for the CDR3: TGTGCCAGCAGGGGGCATTCAGGAAACACCATATATTTT. This translates into CASRGHSGNTIYF.

The rearrangement links TRBV24-1 to TRBJ1-5; D is possibly TRBD1 (5 bases). Germline V lookup: CDR1 KGHDR, CDR2 SFDVKD. The CDR3 extends over 15 amino acids. V was cut by 2 bases and J by 2 bases, with 9 bases left in between. The CDR3 sequence is CATSDCDRGNQPQHF. In DNA, the CDR3 is TGTGCCACCAGTGATTGCGACAGAGGCAATCAGCCCCAGCATTTT.

The rearrangement joins TRBV2 to TRBJ1-3, with 8 bases identical to TRBD1. The CDR3 is 18 residues long. The V gene end was trimmed by 2 bases and the J gene end by 2 bases; junction bases not matched to a gene: 11. Looked up from germline, CDR1 is SNHLY and CDR2 is FYNNEI. The CDR3 loop reads CASSESASRGPTGNTIYF. Here the CDR3 DNA reads TGTGCCAGCAGTGAATCCGCGAGCAGGGGGCCTACTGGAAACACCATATATTTT. The whole variable domain, remainder taken from reference TRBV2 and TRBJ1-3, is EPEVTQTPSHQVTQMGQEVILRCVPISNHLYFYWYRQILGQKVEFLVSFYNNEISEKSEIFDDQFSVERPDGSNFTLKIRSTKLEDSAMYFCASSESASRGPTGNTIYFGEGSWLTVV.

The J gene is TRBJ2-7, the V gene TRBV6-2 or TRBV6-3, with D hard to call. The V end lost 2 bases, the J end lost 6 bases, and 11 bases lay between the germline ends. The CDR3 extends over 13 amino acids. CDR1 is MNHEY, CDR2 SVGEGT, per germline. CDR3 in amino acids: CASSYPHQPEQYF. CDR3 DNA sequence: TGTGCCAGCAGTTACCCTCACCAGCCCGAGCAGTACTTC.

The rearrangement links TRBV9 to TRBJ2-7; the D gene could be TRBD1 or TRBD2 (5 bases each). Germline-derived CDR1 and CDR2 are SGDLS and YYNGEE. CDR3 size: 12 residues. Trimming left V 2 bases short and J 6 bases short, with 9 bases between. The CDR3 reads CASSVSRGEQYF. The CDR3 DNA sequence: TGTGCCAGCAGCGTGTCGAGGGGCGAGCAGTACTTC.

The rearrangement uses TRBV12-3 or TRBV12-4 and TRBJ1-2; tentative D call: TRBD1 (5 bases). This CDR3 is 13 amino acids long. Trimming removed 9 bases from V and 2 bases from J, with 13 bases in between. CDR3 DNA sequence: TGTGCCAGTTCTACAGGACCCAACTATGGCTACACCTTC. Its translation is CASSTGPNYGYTF.

The chain carries TRBV2 and TRBJ1-5; TRBD1 matches 8 bases. V trimming: 1 base; J trimming: 11 bases; junction bases outside the gene matches: 16. The CDR3 is 17 amino acids. Germline V gene lookup returns CDR1 SNHLY and CDR2 FYNNEI. This chain's CDR3 is CASSEGGTGGFGLAQHF. In nucleotides, the CDR3 is TGTGCCAGCAGTGAAGGGGGAACAGGGGGGTTTGGATTGGCCCAGCATTTT.

The gene calls are TRBV6-5 and TRBJ2-1; 9 bases agree with TRBD2. The CDR3 spans 14 residues. V dropped 8 bases and J dropped 4; count of bases not matched to a gene: 6. Germline V gene sequence: CDR1 MNHEY, CDR2 SVGAGI. In DNA form, the CDR3 reads TGTGCCAGCTCCGAGCGGGGGGTATACAATGAGCAGTTCTTC. Translated, it gives CASSERGVYNEQFF.

The V gene is TRBV6-5, the J gene TRBJ2-3, with D perhaps TRBD1 (6 bases). Germline values: CDR1 MNHEY, CDR2 SVGAGI. V dropped 4 bases and J dropped 9 bases, with 14 bases sitting between them. The CDR3 runs to 13 residues. CDR3 residues: CASSSAGTTTQYF. The DNA for the CDR3 is TGTGCCAGCAGTTCAGCCGGGACAACGACGCAGTATTTT.

V and J are TRBV29-1 and TRBJ2-5, with D tentatively TRBD2 (6 bases). V dropped 4 bases and J dropped 5 bases, with 17 bases sitting between them. Per the germline V gene, CDR1 is SQVTM and CDR2 is ANQGSEA. This CDR3 spans 14 amino acids. The CDR3 protein is CSVANTGGPETQYF. The CDR3 DNA follows: TGCAGCGTTGCGAACACCGGGGGACCTGAGACCCAGTACTTC.

V usage is TRBV14 and J usage is TRBJ1-6; D is ambiguous. Trimming took off 1 base at V and 10 bases at J, with 14 bases between the two ends. The CDR3 spans 15 residues. The V gene's germline CDR1 is SGHDN and CDR2 FVKESK. The CDR3 loop is CASSQGYRVGSPLHF. DNA for the CDR3: TGTGCCAGCAGCCAAGGGTATCGGGTGGGGTCACCCCTCCACTTT.

CDR3 protein: CASKGWGSTNEKLFF. CDR3 sequence (DNA): TGTGCCAGCAAGGGATGGGGGTCAACTAATGAAAAACTGTTTTTT. V is TRBV6-5 and J is TRBJ1-4; a weak D match, TRBD1 (5 bases). This CDR3 spans 15 amino acids. Trimming removed 7 bases at V and 0 bases at J, with 12 bases between. CDR1 and CDR2 (germline): MNHEY, SVGAGI.

This chain links TRBV7-2 with TRBJ1-5, with D possibly being TRBD1 (6 bases). The V end lost 5 bases, the J end lost 9 bases, and 14 bases lay between the germline ends. Germline V gene sequence: CDR1 SGHTA, CDR2 FQGNSA. CDR3 length: 13 residues. This chain's CDR3 is CASSPGVILPQHF. CDR3 nucleotide sequence: TGTGCCAGCAGCCCAGGGGTAATCCTGCCCCAGCATTTT.

The V call is TRBV6-5, the J call TRBJ1-2, with D possibly TRBD1 on 5 matching bases. CDR1 is MNHEY and CDR2 is SVGAGI in the germline V gene. V was shortened by 6 bases and J by 7 bases, with 12 bases between the two germline ends. The CDR3 has 12 residues. CDR3 in DNA: TGTGCCAGCAGCCAAGACAGTTTTGGCTACACCTTC. Its translation is CASSQDSFGYTF.